The rows below give T cell receptor beta chains drawn from one sample of a study of blood T cells in healthy people across ages. TCRdb re-analysed the 5' RACE reads in MiXCR, keeping a single row per CDR3 protein. The sample includes 550,000 to 800,000 distinct CDR3 sequences, about 32% of them seen just once. Source material: blood. The origin of the receptors is a woman aged 80 or over in good health. Both conserved end residues are part of each CDR3. D genes are given only for firm matches. Rows give clone size only sometimes, using once, few, many, or a class for an expanded clone.

v_gene	abundance	d_gene	j_gene	CDR3nt	CDR3aa
TRBV12-3/TRBV12-4	-	TRBD1	TRBJ1-2	TGTGCCAGCAGTTCGGGACAGCCCGGTTCGGACTATGGCTACACCTTC	CASSSGQPGSDYGYTF
TRBV6-2/TRBV6-3	-	-	TRBJ1-6	TGTGCCGGCAGTTACTCGAGGGGACGCAATAATTCACCCCTCCACTTT	CAGSYSRGRNNSPLHF
TRBV29-1	-	TRBD2	TRBJ2-1	TGCAGCGTTGAAGCGGGACTAGCGTCCAATGAGCAGTTCTTC	CSVEAGLASNEQFF
TRBV29-1	many	-	TRBJ2-7	TGCAGCGCGGGAGCCGGCGAGCAGTACTTC	CSAGAGEQYF
TRBV9	-	TRBD2	TRBJ2-1	TGCGCCAGCAGCGTAGCGGGCGGGGGGGCGTCCAATGAGCAGTTCTTC	CASSVAGGGASNEQFF
TRBV20-1	few	-	TRBJ1-5	TGCAGTGCCACGCTAGGGGGGAGCAATCAGCCCCAGCATTTT	CSATLGGSNQPQHF
TRBV10-3	many	-	TRBJ1-2	TGTGCCACCCAACAGCAAGGCTATGGCTACACCTTC	CATQQQGYGYTF
TRBV3-1	few	-	TRBJ1-1	TGTGCCAGCAGCCTCCGGGCCTTGAACACTGAAGCTTTCTTT	CASSLRALNTEAFF
TRBV20-1	many	-	TRBJ2-5	TGCAGTGCTAGAGACCGTGGGGCCGGAGGGGTCTACCAAGAGACCCAGTACTTC	CSARDRGAGGVYQETQYF
TRBV5-1	many	-	TRBJ2-7	TGCGCCAGCAGCCCCGATCGGGGGTTTGGGATCGAGCAGTACTTC	CASSPDRGFGIEQYF
TRBV11-2	-	TRBD2	TRBJ2-1	TGTGCCAGCAGCGCCTTACCCAATAGCGGGGGGGCCCACAATGAGCAGTTCTTC	CASSALPNSGGAHNEQFF
TRBV7-6	many	-	TRBJ2-5	TGTGCCAGCAGCTTAGAGTCGGCAGAGACCCAGTACTTC	CASSLESAETQYF
TRBV12-3/TRBV12-4	-	-	TRBJ1-1	TGTGCCAGCAGTTCCCCAGGGCTGCCCACTGAAGCTTTCTTT	CASSSPGLPTEAFF
TRBV27	many	-	TRBJ2-7	TGTGCCAGCAGTAATAGGGGGGCCGGCGAGCAGTACTTC	CASSNRGAGEQYF
TRBV6-1	many	TRBD2	TRBJ2-5	TGTGCCAGCAGCGCCGGGACTAGACGGGACCAAGAGACCCAGTACTTC	CASSAGTRRDQETQYF
TRBV7-3	-	TRBD2	TRBJ2-7	TGTGCCAGCAGCTATGGGACTAGCGGTCTGGAAAGCGAGCAGTACTTC	CASSYGTSGLESEQYF
TRBV10-3	many	-	TRBJ1-1	TGTGCCATCAGTGAGAGTTTCAGAACTGAAGCTTTCTTT	CAISESFRTEAFF
TRBV2	-	TRBD1	TRBJ2-1	TGTGCCAGCAGTGTCGGGACAGGGGGCGGAGAGCAGGTCTTC	CASSVGTGGGEQVF
TRBV20-1	-	TRBD1	TRBJ1-5	TGCAGTGCTAGAGCGGGGACAGGGGATAACAATCAGCCCCAGCATTTT	CSARAGTGDNNQPQHF
TRBV6-5	-	-	TRBJ2-7	TGTGCCAGCAGTTACTCCTTACCCCAACCAGGCGGGGTGACCACCTACGAGCAGTACTTC	CASSYSLPQPGGVTTYEQYF
TRBV11-2	-	TRBD2	TRBJ2-3	TGTGCCAGCAGCTCCATTCGACTAGCGGGAGGAGGTACGCAGTATTTT	CASSSIRLAGGGTQYF
TRBV7-3	many	TRBD2	TRBJ2-1	TGTGCCAGCAGCCACGGACTAGTTGGTGAGCAGTTCTTC	CASSHGLVGEQFF
TRBV4-2	many	-	TRBJ1-1	TGTGCCAGCAGCCCAGGTAGGGGGAGGACTGAAGCTTTCTTT	CASSPGRGRTEAFF
TRBV7-3	many	-	TRBJ2-5	TGTGCCAGCAGCTTATCCCCGGGGGTGACCCAGTACTTC	CASSLSPGVTQYF
TRBV4-1	-	TRBD1	TRBJ1-1	TGCGCCAGCAGCCACGCCGGACAGGGGATGAACACTGAAGCTTTCTTT	CASSHAGQGMNTEAFF
TRBV29-1	few	-	TRBJ2-7	TGCAGCGCAAACTCCGCGACAGGAGACCCCTACGAGCAGTACTTC	CSANSATGDPYEQYF
TRBV12-3/TRBV12-4	-	TRBD2	TRBJ2-1	TGTGCCAGCAGTTTAGGTACTAGCGGGGGGACCAATGAGCAGTTCTTC	CASSLGTSGGTNEQFF
TRBV27	-	-	TRBJ1-4	TGTGCCAGCAGTTTATATGGGGCAAGGGGAGAAAAACTGTTTTTT	CASSLYGARGEKLFF
TRBV5-1	-	TRBD1	TRBJ2-2	TGCGCCAGCAGCCCTCACCAGGGGGCGCGAACCGGGGAGCTGTTTTTT	CASSPHQGARTGELFF
TRBV12-5	few	TRBD1	TRBJ1-5	TGTGCTAGTGCCCGGGACAGGGGGGATCAGCCCCAGCATTTT	CASARDRGDQPQHF
TRBV6-1	many	-	TRBJ2-1	TGTGCCAGCAGTCTAACGGGTAATTACAATGAGCAGTTCTTC	CASSLTGNYNEQFF
TRBV7-8	-	-	TRBJ2-1	TGTACCAGCAGGGTGGGGGGCCGGTGGTCCAATGAGCAGTTCTTC	CTSRVGGRWSNEQFF
TRBV27	many	TRBD1	TRBJ1-1	TGTGCCAGCAGTTCAAGACAGGGGTACACTGAAGCTTTCTTT	CASSSRQGYTEAFF